One sample yielded the 18 T cell receptor beta chains listed below, sequenced in a study of Tregs in tolerant kidney transplant recipients. Some clones are missing from TCRdb's copy, which holds only in-frame ones; the method was immunoSEQ multiplex PCR. The sample records 46,000 or so clones, 91% being singletons. Sequenced material: Tregs from blood. Source of these receptors: a human donor in good health.

The rearrangement uses TRBV19 and TRBJ1-2; no clear D. Trimming shortened V by 3 bases and J by 4 bases, and 12 bases separated the two germline ends. Germline CDR1 reads LNHDA; CDR2 reads SQIVND (reference sequence). There are 14 residues in the CDR3. This CDR3 is CASSMVAVSYGYTF. The CDR3 DNA follows: TGTGCCAGTAGTATGGTTGCAGTCTCCTATGGCTACACCTTC.

The chain couples TRBV18 to TRBJ2-2; no firm D call. The germline V and J ends were trimmed by 2 bases and 2 bases, with 9 bases remaining between them. This CDR3 contains 15 residues. Germline assignment: CDR1 KGHSH and CDR2 LQKENI. The CDR3 DNA is TGTGCCAGCTCACCAACGACGGGTAACACCGGGGAGCTGTTTTTT. It is translated as CASSPTTGNTGELFF.

This sequence joins TRBV19 and TRBJ2-3, with D perhaps matching TRBD1 or TRBD2 (5 bases each). Per germline, CDR1 LNHDA and CDR2 SQIVND (reference sequence). The CDR3 runs 14 residues. Trimming shortened V by 6 bases and J by 6 bases, and 16 bases separated the two germline ends. CDR3 nucleotide sequence: TGTGCCAGTAGCCCTAGGGGCTCGGGGGATACGCAGTATTTT. Protein product: CASSPRGSGDTQYF.

V gene TRBV6-1 combines with J gene TRBJ2-7; TRBD1 agrees at 8 bases. Germline CDR1 is MNHNS and CDR2 is SASEGT. The CDR3 length is 15 residues. The junction had 8 bases not matched to a gene; V was cut back by 5 bases and J by 2 bases. The CDR3 nucleotides are TGTGCCAGCAGTATGCAGGGGGCCTATACCTACGAGCAGTACTTC. Residues: CASSMQGAYTYEQYF.

This clone was seen just once. The chain recombines TRBV19 with TRBJ2-7, with 7 positions matching TRBD1. Germline V CDR1 and CDR2: LNHDA, SQIVND (reference sequence). The CDR3 totals 14 residues. Trimming removed 5 bases from V and 0 bases from J; junction bases left unmatched: 4. DNA of the CDR3: TGTGCCAGTAGTCTCCGGGACAGCTCCTACGAGCAGTACTTC. The encoded protein is CASSLRDSSYEQYF.

The chain has TRBV7-9 and TRBJ1-6; a possible D gene is TRBD1 (6 bases). This CDR3 has 18 residues. Trimming shortened V by 4 bases and J by 0 bases, and 16 bases separated the two germline ends. CDR1 is SEHNR, CDR2 FQNEAQ, per germline (reference sequence). The CDR3 loop reads CASSSPQGYSSYNSPLHF. The CDR3 DNA reads TGTGCCAGCAGCTCGCCACAGGGTTATAGCTCCTATAATTCACCCCTCCACTTT.

The rearrangement uses TRBV10-3 and TRBJ1-2; 9 bases line up with TRBD1. V shed 10 bases and J 5 bases; nucleotides not matched to a gene: 8. This CDR3 contains 13 residues. The V gene's germline CDR1 is ENHRY and CDR2 SYGVKD. CDR3 amino acids: CASRTGGAYGYTF. Here the CDR3 DNA reads TGTGCCAGTCGAACAGGGGGCGCGTATGGCTACACCTTC.

J is TRBJ1-6 and V is TRBV7-2; a possible D gene is TRBD1 (5 bases). Trimming shortened V by 5 bases and J by 6 bases, and 17 bases separated the two germline ends. There are 16 residues in the CDR3. Looked up from germline, CDR1 is SGHTA and CDR2 is FQGNSA. CDR3 DNA: TGTGCCAGCAGCCAACCGGGACCTCCCATTAATTCACCCCTCCACTTT. Residues: CASSQPGPPINSPLHF.

The V gene is TRBV6-6, the J gene TRBJ1-1; possible D gene TRBD1, 6 bases. The CDR3 covers 13 residues. Trimming left V 6 bases short and J 5 bases short, with 13 bases between. Looked up from germline, CDR1 is MNHNY and CDR2 is SVGAGI (reference sequence). CDR3 DNA sequence: TGTGCCAGCAGCCTGACAGGATTGACTGAAGCTTTCTTT. Amino acid sequence: CASSLTGLTEAFF.

This chain joins TRBV10-2 and TRBJ2-7; 7 bases align to TRBD2. CDR1 and CDR2 from the germline V gene are WSHSY and SAAADI. V gave up 6 bases and J gave up 3 bases; unmatched junction bases: 8. This CDR3 has 14 amino acids. CDR3 protein: CASRVGEGIYEQYF. The CDR3 DNA reads TGCGCCAGCAGGGTAGGGGAGGGTATCTACGAGCAGTACTTC.

J is TRBJ2-4 and V is TRBV27; TRBD1 aligns across 10 bases. From germline, CDR1 is MNHEY and CDR2 SMNVEV (reference sequence). Germline trimming cut 5 bases from V and 5 bases from J; bases unmatched to any gene: 3. CDR3 size: 14 residues. The CDR3 sequence is CASSPGTGENIQYF. CDR3 coding DNA: TGTGCCAGCAGTCCCGGGACAGGGGAAAACATTCAGTACTTC.

The genes are TRBV29-1 and TRBJ2-5; 10 bases line up with TRBD1. The CDR3 length is 13 residues. Trimming removed 8 bases from V and 5 bases from J; junction bases left unmatched: 8. Germline CDR1 is SQVTM and CDR2 is ANQGSEA. This CDR3 reads CSLGQGGWETQYF. CDR3 in DNA: TGCAGCTTAGGACAGGGGGGATGGGAGACCCAGTACTTC.

The gene calls are TRBV30 and TRBJ1-3; TRBD1 aligns across 11 bases. The V segment lost 5 bases and the J segment 4 bases; nucleotides outside the gene matches: 4. The CDR3 sequence is 14 residues long. In germline, CDR1 is GTSNPN, CDR2 SVGIG (reference sequence). In DNA, the CDR3 is TGTGCCTGGGGACAGGGGGCAAGGGGAAACACCATATATTTT. Protein: CAWGQGARGNTIYF. The full variable domain, with the rest looked up from reference TRBV30 and TRBJ1-3, is SQTIHQWPATLVQPVGSPLSLECTVEGTSNPNLYWYRQAAGRGLQLLFYSVGIGQISSEVPQNLSASRPQDRQFILSSKKLLLSDSGFYLCAWGQGARGNTIYFGEGSWLTVV.

The genes are TRBV5-1 and TRBJ2-7; D remains unclear. Trimming left V 2 bases short and J 6 bases short, with 12 bases between. Germline CDR1 and CDR2: SGHRS and YFSETQ. This CDR3 region has 13 residues. The CDR3 here is CASSFPTDGEQYF. CDR3 in DNA: TGCGCCAGCAGCTTCCCCACGGACGGCGAGCAGTACTTC. The whole variable domain, filled in from reference TRBV5-1 and TRBJ2-7, reads KAGVTQTPRYLIKTRGQQVTLSCSPISGHRSVSWYQQTPGQGLQFLFEYFSETQRNKGNFPGRFSGRQFSNSRSEMNVSTLELGDSALYLCASSFPTDGEQYFGPGTRLTVT.

The chain employs TRBV2 and TRBJ2-2; D not resolved. The CDR3 is 14 residues long. Trimming took off 8 bases at V and 0 bases at J, with 10 bases between the two ends. The germline V gene has CDR1 SNHLY and CDR2 FYNNEI. The CDR3 here is CASVWMPNTGELFF. The CDR3 region has the DNA TGTGCCAGCGTCTGGATGCCGAACACCGGGGAGCTGTTTTTT. Supplemented by reference TRBV2 and TRBJ2-2, the full variable domain reads EPEVTQTPSHQVTQMGQEVILRCVPISNHLYFYWYRQILGQKVEFLVSFYNNEISEKSEIFDDQFSVERPDGSNFTLKIRSTKLEDSAMYFCASVWMPNTGELFFGEGSRLTVL.

The chain is built from TRBV27 and TRBJ1-2, with D possibly being TRBD1 (5 bases). V dropped 3 bases and J dropped 8 bases, with 16 bases sitting between them. The CDR3 consists of 14 residues. In germline, CDR1 is MNHEY, CDR2 SMNVEV (reference sequence). Here the CDR3 DNA reads TGTGCCAGCAGTTTGATTCGAGGGGTGGGCGGCTACACCTTC. Translating it yields CASSLIRGVGGYTF.

The rearrangement links TRBV4-2 to TRBJ1-1; possibly TRBD1 for D (5 bases). Germline CDR1 reads LGHNA; CDR2 reads YNFKEQ. The V gene lost 0 bases and the J gene lost 5 bases, with 13 bases spanning the gap. This CDR3 is built from 15 residues. The CDR3 loop reads CASSQDRGAPTEAFF. Written as DNA, the CDR3 is TGTGCCAGCAGCCAAGATCGAGGGGCCCCGACTGAAGCTTTCTTT.

This chain connects TRBV18 to TRBJ2-5; D assignment may be TRBD1 or TRBD2 (5 bases each). The V end lost 5 bases, the J end lost 2 bases, and 9 bases lay between the germline ends. Germline lookup yields CDR1 KGHSH and CDR2 LQKENI. The CDR3 extends over 13 amino acids. In DNA form, the CDR3 reads TGTGCCAGCTCAGAGGGACGGCAAGAGACCCAGTACTTC. Protein product: CASSEGRQETQYF.